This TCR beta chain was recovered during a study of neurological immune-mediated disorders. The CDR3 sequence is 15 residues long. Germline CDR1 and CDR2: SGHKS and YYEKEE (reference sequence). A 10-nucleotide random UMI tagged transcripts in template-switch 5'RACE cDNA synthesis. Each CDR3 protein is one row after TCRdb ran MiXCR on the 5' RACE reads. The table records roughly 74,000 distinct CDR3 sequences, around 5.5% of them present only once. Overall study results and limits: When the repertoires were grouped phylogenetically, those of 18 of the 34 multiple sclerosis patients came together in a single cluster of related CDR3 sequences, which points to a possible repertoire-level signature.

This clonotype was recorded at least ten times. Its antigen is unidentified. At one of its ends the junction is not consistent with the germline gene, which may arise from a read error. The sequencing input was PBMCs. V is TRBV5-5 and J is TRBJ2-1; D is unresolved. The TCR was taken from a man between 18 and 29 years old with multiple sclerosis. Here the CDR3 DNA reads TGTGCCAGCAGATTGGGCCTCACCTCCTACAATGAGCAGTTCTTC. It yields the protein CASRLGLTSYNEQFF.